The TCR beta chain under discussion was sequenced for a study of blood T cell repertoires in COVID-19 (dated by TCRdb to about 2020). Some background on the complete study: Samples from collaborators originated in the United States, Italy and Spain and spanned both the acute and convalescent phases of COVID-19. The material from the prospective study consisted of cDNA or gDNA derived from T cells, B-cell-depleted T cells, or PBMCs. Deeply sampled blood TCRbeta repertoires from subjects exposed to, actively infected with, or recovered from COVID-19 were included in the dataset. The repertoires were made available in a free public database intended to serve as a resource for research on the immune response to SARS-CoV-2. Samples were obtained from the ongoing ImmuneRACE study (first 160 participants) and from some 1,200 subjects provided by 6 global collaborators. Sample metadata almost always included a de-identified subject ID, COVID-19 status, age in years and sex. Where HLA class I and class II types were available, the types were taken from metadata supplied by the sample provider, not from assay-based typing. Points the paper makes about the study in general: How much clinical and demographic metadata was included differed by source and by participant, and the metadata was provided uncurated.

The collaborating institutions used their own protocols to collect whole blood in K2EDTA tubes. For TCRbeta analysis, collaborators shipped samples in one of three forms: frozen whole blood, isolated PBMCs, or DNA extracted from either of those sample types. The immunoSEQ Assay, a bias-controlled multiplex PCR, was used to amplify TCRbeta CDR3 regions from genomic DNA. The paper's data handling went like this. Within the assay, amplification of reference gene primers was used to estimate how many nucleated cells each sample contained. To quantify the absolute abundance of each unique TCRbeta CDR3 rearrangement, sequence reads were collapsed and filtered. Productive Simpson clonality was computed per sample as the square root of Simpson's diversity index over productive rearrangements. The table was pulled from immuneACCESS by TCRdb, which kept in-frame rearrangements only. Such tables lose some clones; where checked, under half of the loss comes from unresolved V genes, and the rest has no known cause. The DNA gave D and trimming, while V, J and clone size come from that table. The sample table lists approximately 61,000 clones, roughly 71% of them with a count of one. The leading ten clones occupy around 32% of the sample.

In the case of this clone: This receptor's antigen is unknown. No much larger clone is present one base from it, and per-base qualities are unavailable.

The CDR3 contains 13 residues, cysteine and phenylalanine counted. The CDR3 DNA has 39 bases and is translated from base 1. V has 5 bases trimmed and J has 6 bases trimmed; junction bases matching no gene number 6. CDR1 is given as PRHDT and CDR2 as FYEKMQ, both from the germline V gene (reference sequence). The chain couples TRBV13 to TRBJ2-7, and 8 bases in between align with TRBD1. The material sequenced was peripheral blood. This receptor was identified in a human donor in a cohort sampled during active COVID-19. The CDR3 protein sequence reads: CASSLTGGGEQYF. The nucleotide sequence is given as TGTGCCAGCAGCCTCACAGGGGGAGGCGAGCAGTACTTC.